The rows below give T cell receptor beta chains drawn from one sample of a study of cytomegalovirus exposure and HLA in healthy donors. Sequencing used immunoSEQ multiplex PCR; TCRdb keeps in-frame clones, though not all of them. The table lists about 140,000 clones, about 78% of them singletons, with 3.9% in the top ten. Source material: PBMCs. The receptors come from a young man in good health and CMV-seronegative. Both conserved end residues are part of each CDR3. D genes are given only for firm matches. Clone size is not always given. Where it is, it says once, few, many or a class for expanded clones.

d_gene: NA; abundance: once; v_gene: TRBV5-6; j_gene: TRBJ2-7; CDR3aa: CASSLLNRRDSYEQYF; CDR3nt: TGTGCCAGCAGCTTGCTTAATAGGCGGGACTCCTACGAGCAGTACTTC
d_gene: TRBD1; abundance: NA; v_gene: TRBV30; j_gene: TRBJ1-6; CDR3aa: CAWSEQGRGSPLHF; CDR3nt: TGTGCCTGGAGTGAACAGGGGCGGGGATCACCCCTCCACTTT
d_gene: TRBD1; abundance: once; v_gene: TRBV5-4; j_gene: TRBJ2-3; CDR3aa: CASSARTGRSDTQYF; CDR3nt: TGTGCCAGCAGCGCCCGGACAGGGAGATCAGATACGCAGTATTTT
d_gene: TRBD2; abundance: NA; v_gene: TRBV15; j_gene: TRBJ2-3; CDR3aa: CATSRATSGGTDTQYF; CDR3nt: TGTGCCACCAGCAGAGCAACTAGCGGAGGCACAGATACGCAGTATTTT
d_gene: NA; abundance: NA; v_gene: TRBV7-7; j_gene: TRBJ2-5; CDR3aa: CASSRQEGETQYF; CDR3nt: TGTGCCAGCAGCCGCCAGGAGGGGGAGACCCAGTACTTC
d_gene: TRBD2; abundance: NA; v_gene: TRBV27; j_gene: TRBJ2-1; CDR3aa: CASRPLRAGGRLNEQFF; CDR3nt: TGTGCCAGCAGGCCCCTCCGGGCGGGGGGCCGTTTAAATGAGCAGTTCTTC
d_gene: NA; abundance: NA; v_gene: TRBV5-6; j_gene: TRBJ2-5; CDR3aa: CASSYLMLADGQETQYF; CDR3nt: TGTGCCAGCAGCTATTTGATGTTAGCGGACGGACAAGAGACCCAGTACTTC
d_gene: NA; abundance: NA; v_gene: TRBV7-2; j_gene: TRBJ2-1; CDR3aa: CASSFIARRTNNEQFF; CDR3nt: TGTGCCAGCAGCTTTATAGCGAGACGAACTAACAATGAGCAGTTCTTC
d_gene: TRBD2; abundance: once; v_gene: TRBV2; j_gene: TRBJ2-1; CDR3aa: CASSEGGLAGGTKEFF; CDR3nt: TGTGCCAGCAGTGAAGGTGGACTAGCGGGAGGGACAAAGGAGTTCTTC
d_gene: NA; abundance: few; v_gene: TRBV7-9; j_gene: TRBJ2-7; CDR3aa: CASSLSPGHESYEQYF; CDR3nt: TGTGCCAGCAGCCTCAGCCCGGGACACGAATCCTACGAGCAGTACTTC
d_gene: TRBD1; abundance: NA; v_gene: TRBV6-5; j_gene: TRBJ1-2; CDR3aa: CASSYAGQVSFGYTF; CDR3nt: TGTGCCAGCAGTTACGCCGGACAGGTTAGCTTTGGCTACACCTTC
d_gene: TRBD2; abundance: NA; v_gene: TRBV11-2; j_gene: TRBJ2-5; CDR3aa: CASSALDGGEETQYF; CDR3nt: TGTGCCAGCAGCGCTCTGGACGGGGGGGAAGAGACCCAGTACTTC
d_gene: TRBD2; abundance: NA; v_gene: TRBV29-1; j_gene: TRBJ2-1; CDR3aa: CSVGAGGGGNEQFF; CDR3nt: TGCAGCGTTGGCGCGGGAGGGGGAGGCAATGAGCAGTTCTTC
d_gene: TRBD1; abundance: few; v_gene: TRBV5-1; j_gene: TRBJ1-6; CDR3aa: CASSLGAYRGNSPLHF; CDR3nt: TGCGCCAGCAGCTTGGGGGCATACAGGGGCAATTCACCCCTCCACTTT
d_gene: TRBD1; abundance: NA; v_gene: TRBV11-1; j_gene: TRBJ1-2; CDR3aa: CASSTETGLENYGYTF; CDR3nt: TGTGCCAGCAGCACAGAGACAGGGCTAGAGAACTATGGCTACACCTTC
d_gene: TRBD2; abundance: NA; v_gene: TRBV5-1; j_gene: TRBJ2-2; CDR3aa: CASSLATSGNTGELFF; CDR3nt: TGCGCCAGCAGCTTGGCCACTAGCGGGAACACCGGGGAGCTGTTTTTT
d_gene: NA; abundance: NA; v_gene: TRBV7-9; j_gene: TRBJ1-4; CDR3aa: CASSLERQLNEKLFF; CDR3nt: TGTGCCAGCAGCTTAGAGCGCCAGCTAAATGAAAAACTGTTTTTT
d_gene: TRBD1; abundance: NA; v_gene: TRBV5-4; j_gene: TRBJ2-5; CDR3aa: CASSLVTGGAKETQYF; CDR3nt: TGTGCCAGCAGCCTCGTGACAGGGGGCGCGAAAGAGACCCAGTACTTC
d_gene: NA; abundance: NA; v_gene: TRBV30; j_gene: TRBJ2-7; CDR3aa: CASTTSGGSYEQYF; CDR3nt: TGTGCCTCAACTACGTCAGGGGGGTCCTACGAGCAGTACTTC
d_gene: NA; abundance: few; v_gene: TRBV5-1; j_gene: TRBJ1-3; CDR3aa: CASSLQGPLNTIYF; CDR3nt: TGCGCCAGCAGCTTGCAGGGGCCTTTAAACACCATATATTTT
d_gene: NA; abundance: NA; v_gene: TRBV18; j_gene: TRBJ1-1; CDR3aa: CASSPSQGRTEAFF; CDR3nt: TGTGCCAGCTCACCAAGCCAGGGCCGAACTGAAGCTTTCTTT
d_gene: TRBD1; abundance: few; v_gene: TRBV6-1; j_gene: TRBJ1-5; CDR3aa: CASSNGQGWQPQHF; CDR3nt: TGTGCCAGCAGTAATGGACAGGGGTGGCAGCCCCAGCATTTT
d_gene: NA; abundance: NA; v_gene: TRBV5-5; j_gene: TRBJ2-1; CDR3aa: CASSLPNSLSYNEQFF; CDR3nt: TGTGCCAGCAGCTTGCCCAACTCTCTCTCCTACAATGAGCAGTTCTTC
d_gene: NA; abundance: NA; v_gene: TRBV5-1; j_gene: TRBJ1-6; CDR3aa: CASSLIQGANSPLHF; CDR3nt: TGCGCCAGCAGCCTTATACAGGGTGCAAATTCACCCCTCCACTTT
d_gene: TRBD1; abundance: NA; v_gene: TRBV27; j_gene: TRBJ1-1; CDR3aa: CASSLDRANTEAFF; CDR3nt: TGTGCCAGCAGTTTAGACAGGGCGAACACTGAAGCTTTCTTT